The rows below give T cell receptor beta chains drawn from one sample of a study of CD8+ T cells in alopecia areata. Profiling relied on immunoSEQ multiplex PCR, and the TCRdb table lists in-frame clones only, not all of them. The sample has approximately 59,000 clones, approximately 45% seen once. The sequenced sample was CD8+ T cells sorted from blood, obtained at week 0. These TCRs come from a human donor with alopecia areata. CDR3s include the opening cysteine and the closing phenylalanine or tryptophan. The D gene is left open where the match is weak. Only part of the rows carry a size: once, few, many, or a class if the clone is expanded.

D gene: TRBD1
J gene: TRBJ1-2
clone size: few
V gene: TRBV4-1
CDR3 protein: CASSRGTGVNYGYTF
CDR3 DNA: TGCGCCAGCAGCCGAGGGACAGGGGTTAACTATGGCTACACCTTC

D gene: .
J gene: TRBJ2-1
clone size: few
V gene: TRBV30
CDR3 protein: CAQNGGPYNEQFF
CDR3 DNA: TGTGCCCAAAACGGAGGTCCGTACAATGAGCAGTTCTTC

D gene: TRBD1
J gene: TRBJ2-7
clone size: once
V gene: TRBV29-1
CDR3 protein: CSVLTGGEYEQYF
CDR3 DNA: TGCAGCGTATTGACAGGGGGCGAGTACGAGCAGTACTTC

D gene: TRBD2
J gene: TRBJ2-1
clone size: medium-sized
V gene: TRBV25-1
CDR3 protein: CASSEFKRGEQFF
CDR3 DNA: TGTGCCAGCAGTGAATTTAAGCGGGGGGAGCAGTTCTTC

D gene: .
J gene: TRBJ2-4
clone size: few
V gene: TRBV13
CDR3 protein: CASGVEGEAKNIQYF
CDR3 DNA: TGTGCCAGTGGGGTAGAGGGCGAGGCCAAAAACATTCAGTACTTC

D gene: TRBD1
J gene: TRBJ2-7
clone size: .
V gene: TRBV4-1
CDR3 protein: CASSHPGQAYEQYF
CDR3 DNA: TGCGCCAGCAGCCATCCAGGACAGGCCTACGAGCAGTACTTC

D gene: .
J gene: TRBJ1-1
clone size: .
V gene: TRBV5-4
CDR3 protein: CASSGVNTEAFF
CDR3 DNA: TGTGCCAGCAGCGGGGTGAACACTGAAGCTTTCTTT

D gene: TRBD2
J gene: TRBJ2-1
clone size: .
V gene: TRBV30
CDR3 protein: CAWSVRREGIEQFF
CDR3 DNA: TGTGCCTGGAGTGTACGGCGGGAGGGTATTGAGCAGTTCTTC

D gene: .
J gene: TRBJ2-2
clone size: .
V gene: TRBV28
CDR3 protein: CASSYRDVNTGELFF
CDR3 DNA: TGTGCCAGCAGTTACCGGGACGTTAACACCGGGGAGCTGTTTTTT

D gene: .
J gene: TRBJ2-1
clone size: few
V gene: TRBV7-9
CDR3 protein: CASSLARSSSYNEQFF
CDR3 DNA: TGTGCCAGCAGCTTAGCGCGGTCGAGCTCCTACAATGAGCAGTTCTTC

D gene: TRBD1
J gene: TRBJ2-7
clone size: .
V gene: TRBV27
CDR3 protein: CASSLDRVEQYF
CDR3 DNA: TGTGCCAGCAGTTTGGACAGGGTCGAGCAGTACTTC

D gene: TRBD1
J gene: TRBJ2-7
clone size: few
V gene: TRBV6-1
CDR3 protein: CASSEGTGGSDEQYF
CDR3 DNA: TGTGCCAGCAGTGAAGGTACAGGGGGCTCCGACGAGCAGTACTTC

D gene: .
J gene: TRBJ1-1
clone size: .
V gene: TRBV7-9
CDR3 protein: CASSLALGGAEAFF
CDR3 DNA: TGTGCCAGCAGCTTAGCCCTAGGGGGGGCTGAAGCTTTCTTT

D gene: .
J gene: TRBJ2-7
clone size: few
V gene: TRBV7-2
CDR3 protein: CASSPPRYEQYF
CDR3 DNA: TGTGCCAGCAGCCCCCCCCGCTACGAGCAGTACTTC

D gene: .
J gene: TRBJ2-5
clone size: .
V gene: TRBV7-9
CDR3 protein: CASSSNIGRGNQETQYF
CDR3 DNA: TGTGCCAGCAGCTCAAACATCGGACGGGGGAACCAAGAGACCCAGTACTTC

D gene: TRBD2
J gene: TRBJ2-7
clone size: .
V gene: TRBV9
CDR3 protein: CASSATSGRNEQYF
CDR3 DNA: TGTGCCAGCAGCGCGACTAGCGGGAGGAACGAGCAGTACTTC

D gene: .
J gene: TRBJ2-2
clone size: .
V gene: TRBV9
CDR3 protein: CASSGTGFTGELFF
CDR3 DNA: TGTGCCAGCAGCGGAACAGGGTTCACCGGGGAGCTGTTTTTT

D gene: TRBD1
J gene: TRBJ2-5
clone size: many
V gene: TRBV2
CDR3 protein: CAALAPGQGGETQYF
CDR3 DNA: TGTGCCGCATTGGCCCCGGGACAGGGGGGAGAGACCCAGTACTTC

D gene: TRBD2
J gene: TRBJ2-4
clone size: .
V gene: TRBV7-2
CDR3 protein: CASSLGLAGVNGKNIQYF
CDR3 DNA: TGTGCCAGCAGCTTGGGACTAGCGGGAGTTAATGGCAAAAACATTCAGTACTTC

D gene: .
J gene: TRBJ2-6
clone size: many
V gene: TRBV30
CDR3 protein: CAWSLSWSGANVLTF
CDR3 DNA: TGTGCCTGGAGCCTCTCGTGGTCTGGGGCCAACGTCCTGACTTTC

D gene: .
J gene: TRBJ2-1
clone size: .
V gene: TRBV9
CDR3 protein: CASSVDYNEQFF
CDR3 DNA: TGTGCCAGTAGCGTAGACTACAATGAGCAGTTCTTC

D gene: .
J gene: TRBJ2-3
clone size: few
V gene: TRBV29-1
CDR3 protein: CSVLRTSDTQYF
CDR3 DNA: TGCAGCGTCTTGCGGACCTCAGATACGCAGTATTTT

D gene: .
J gene: TRBJ2-2
clone size: few
V gene: TRBV29-1
CDR3 protein: CSVAIWDTGELFF
CDR3 DNA: TGCAGCGTTGCAATCTGGGACACCGGGGAGCTGTTTTTT

D gene: .
J gene: TRBJ1-2
clone size: .
V gene: TRBV5-1
CDR3 protein: CASRGVESYGYTF
CDR3 DNA: TGCGCCAGCCGAGGGGTGGAGAGCTATGGCTACACCTTC

D gene: .
J gene: TRBJ2-7
clone size: .
V gene: TRBV25-1
CDR3 protein: CASSQVQGLREQYF
CDR3 DNA: TGTGCCAGCAGTCAGGTCCAGGGGCTAAGGGAGCAGTACTTC

D gene: .
J gene: TRBJ1-1
clone size: .
V gene: TRBV29-1
CDR3 protein: CSVGWGVNTEAFF
CDR3 DNA: TGCAGCGTTGGGTGGGGGGTGAACACTGAAGCTTTCTTT

D gene: .
J gene: TRBJ2-1
clone size: few
V gene: TRBV27
CDR3 protein: CASSLSVLGGNEQFF
CDR3 DNA: TGTGCCAGCAGTTTATCGGTCCTGGGCGGCAATGAGCAGTTCTTC

D gene: .
J gene: TRBJ1-2
clone size: few
V gene: TRBV29-1
CDR3 protein: CSARGQTISYTF
CDR3 DNA: TGCAGCGCCCGAGGACAGACTATAAGCTACACCTTC

D gene: .
J gene: TRBJ2-7
clone size: .
V gene: TRBV29-1
CDR3 protein: CSVSTPSSYEQYF
CDR3 DNA: TGCAGCGTCTCGACACCGAGCTCCTACGAGCAGTACTTC

D gene: TRBD1
J gene: TRBJ2-1
clone size: few
V gene: TRBV29-1
CDR3 protein: CSVEDPTGNEQFF
CDR3 DNA: TGCAGCGTTGAAGATCCGACAGGGAATGAGCAGTTCTTC

D gene: .
J gene: TRBJ2-3
clone size: .
V gene: TRBV7-2
CDR3 protein: CASSLRTPPDTQYF
CDR3 DNA: TGTGCCAGCAGCTTACGAACTCCCCCAGATACGCAGTATTTT

D gene: .
J gene: TRBJ2-7
clone size: .
V gene: TRBV6-1
CDR3 protein: CASSEWRSGDYEQYF
CDR3 DNA: TGTGCCAGCAGTGAATGGCGTAGCGGAGACTACGAGCAGTACTTC

D gene: .
J gene: TRBJ1-1
clone size: few
V gene: TRBV6-4
CDR3 protein: CASSEGFVGNTEAFF
CDR3 DNA: TGTGCCAGCAGTGAAGGTTTTGTGGGGAACACTGAAGCTTTCTTT

D gene: .
J gene: TRBJ1-2
clone size: .
V gene: TRBV20-1
CDR3 protein: CSVSGYTF
CDR3 DNA: TGCAGTGTATCTGGCTACACCTTC

D gene: .
J gene: TRBJ1-2
clone size: few
V gene: TRBV6-6
CDR3 protein: CASSTTANYGYTF
CDR3 DNA: TGTGCCAGCAGTACGACAGCGAACTATGGCTACACCTTC

D gene: TRBD2
J gene: TRBJ2-3
clone size: .
V gene: TRBV7-2
CDR3 protein: CASSFGTTTDTQYF
CDR3 DNA: TGTGCCAGCAGCTTCGGGACTACCACAGATACGCAGTATTTT

D gene: .
J gene: TRBJ2-3
clone size: once
V gene: TRBV9
CDR3 protein: CASSQDSRQTDTQYF
CDR3 DNA: TGTGCCAGCAGCCAAGACTCACGACAGACAGATACGCAGTATTTT

D gene: TRBD1
J gene: TRBJ2-7
clone size: many
V gene: TRBV15
CDR3 protein: CATRLGTGTYEQYF
CDR3 DNA: TGTGCCACCCGGCTCGGGACAGGGACCTACGAGCAGTACTTC

D gene: .
J gene: TRBJ1-1
clone size: few
V gene: TRBV7-9
CDR3 protein: CACGESGVNTEAFF
CDR3 DNA: TGTGCCTGCGGGGAATCAGGGGTTAACACTGAAGCTTTCTTT